This is a list of T cell receptor beta chains from one sample in a study of response to subunit inactivated influenza vaccine. TCRdb used MiXCR to reprocess the RT-PCR reads, holding one entry per CDR3 protein. This sample has around 480,000 distinct CDR3 sequences, with about a tenth found just once. Here the sequenced sample was PBMCs from blood, taken more than 35 days after vaccination. The receptors come from a middle-aged man who received an inactivated influenza vaccine. Both conserved end residues are part of each CDR3. Each record gives: V gene, D gene, CDR3 length, CDR3 protein. A D gene is named only where the DNA matches it firmly.

V: TRBV5-1
D: .
length: 15
CDR3: CASSLSTGRTYEQYF

V: TRBV11-2
D: .
length: 14
CDR3: CASARGANTGELFF

V: TRBV5-1
D: .
length: 16
CDR3: CASSLTGRTIKETQYF

V: TRBV13
D: .
length: 14
CDR3: CASSFGISTDTQYF

V: TRBV5-1
D: .
length: 16
CDR3: CASSLTRGAGNTEAFF

V: TRBV10-3
D: TRBD1
length: 13
CDR3: CAISGTGKETQYF

V: TRBV10-3
D: TRBD1
length: 12
CDR3: CATDRGTKEQYF

V: TRBV10-3
D: TRBD2
length: 15
CDR3: CAISESGGSGDTQYF

V: TRBV5-1
D: .
length: 14
CDR3: CASSLEAGRPEAFF

V: TRBV20-1
D: TRBD2
length: 14
CDR3: CSAPNSGSTYEQYF

V: TRBV7-9
D: .
length: 13
CDR3: CASSFPTSDTQYF

V: TRBV5-6
D: TRBD2
length: 19
CDR3: CASSSVGQGLAYATSGLFF